What follows describes a single T cell receptor beta chain. The data are from a study of blood T cell repertoires in COVID-19. Study-wide background: In each case, the material was cDNA or gDNA derived from T cells, B-cell-depleted T cells, or PBMCs.

V was clipped by 3 bases and J by 2 bases; unmatched bases: 5. Germline loops: CDR1 KGHDR, CDR2 SFDVKD. The CDR3 is made up of 16 amino acids. Per the original methods: Counts of nucleated cells, estimated from reference gene primer amplification, were obtained. Libraries were prepared by immunoSEQ multiplex PCR; TCRdb keeps only in-frame clonotypes and omits some of them. That table is the source of V, J and clone size, and D and trimming were worked out from the DNA. The sample consists of 40,000 to 60,000 clones, roughly 82% of them appearing once. The rearrangement uses TRBV24-1 and TRBJ2-2; 7 bases fit TRBD1. Sequenced material: peripheral blood. This TCR derives from a human donor in a cohort sampled during active COVID-19. The CDR3 nucleotides are TGTGCCACCAGTGATCTGGGACAGTCAAACACCGGGGAGCTGTTTTTT. It is translated as CATSDLGQSNTGELFF.